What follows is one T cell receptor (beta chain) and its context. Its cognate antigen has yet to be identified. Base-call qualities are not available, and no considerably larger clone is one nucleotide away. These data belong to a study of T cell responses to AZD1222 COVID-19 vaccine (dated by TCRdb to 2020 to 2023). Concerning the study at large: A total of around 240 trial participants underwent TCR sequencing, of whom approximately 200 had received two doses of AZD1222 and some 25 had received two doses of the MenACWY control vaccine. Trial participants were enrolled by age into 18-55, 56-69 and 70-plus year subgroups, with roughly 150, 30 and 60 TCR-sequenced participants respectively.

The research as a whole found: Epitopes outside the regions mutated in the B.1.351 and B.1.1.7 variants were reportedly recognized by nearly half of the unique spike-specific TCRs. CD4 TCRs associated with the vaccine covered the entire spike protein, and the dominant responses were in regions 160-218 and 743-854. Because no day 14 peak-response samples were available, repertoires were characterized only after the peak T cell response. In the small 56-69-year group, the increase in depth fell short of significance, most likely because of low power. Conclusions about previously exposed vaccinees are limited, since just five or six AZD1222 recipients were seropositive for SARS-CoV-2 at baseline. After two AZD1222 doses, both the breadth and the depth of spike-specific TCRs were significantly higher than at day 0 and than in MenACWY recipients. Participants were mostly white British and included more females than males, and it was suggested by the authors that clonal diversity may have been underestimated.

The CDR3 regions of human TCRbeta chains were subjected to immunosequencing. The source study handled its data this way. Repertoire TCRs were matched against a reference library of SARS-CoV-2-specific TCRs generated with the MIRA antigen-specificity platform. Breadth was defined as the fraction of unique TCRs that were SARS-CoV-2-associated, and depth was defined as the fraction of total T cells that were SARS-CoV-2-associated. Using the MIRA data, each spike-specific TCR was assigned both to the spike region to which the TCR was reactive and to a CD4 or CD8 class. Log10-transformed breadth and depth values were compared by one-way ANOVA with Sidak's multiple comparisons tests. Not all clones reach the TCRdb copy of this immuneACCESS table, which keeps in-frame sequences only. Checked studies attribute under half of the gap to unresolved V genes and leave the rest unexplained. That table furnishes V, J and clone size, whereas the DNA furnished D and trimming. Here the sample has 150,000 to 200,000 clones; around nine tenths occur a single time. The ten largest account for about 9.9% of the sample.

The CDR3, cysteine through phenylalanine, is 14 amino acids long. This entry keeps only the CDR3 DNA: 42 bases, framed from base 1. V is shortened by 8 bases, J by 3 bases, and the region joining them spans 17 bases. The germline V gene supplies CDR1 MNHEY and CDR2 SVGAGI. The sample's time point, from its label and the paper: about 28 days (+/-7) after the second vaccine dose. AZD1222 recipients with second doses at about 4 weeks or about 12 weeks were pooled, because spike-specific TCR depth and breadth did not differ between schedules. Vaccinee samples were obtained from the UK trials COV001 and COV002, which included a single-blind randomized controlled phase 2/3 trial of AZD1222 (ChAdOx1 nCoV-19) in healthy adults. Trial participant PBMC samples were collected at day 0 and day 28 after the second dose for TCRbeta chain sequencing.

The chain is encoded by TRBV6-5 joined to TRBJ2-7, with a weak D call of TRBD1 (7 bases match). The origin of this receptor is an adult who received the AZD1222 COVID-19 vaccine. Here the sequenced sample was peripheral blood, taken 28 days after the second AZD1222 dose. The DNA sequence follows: TGTGCCAGCGACTCCGACAGGGAGGACTACGAGCAGTACTTC. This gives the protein CASDSDREDYEQYF.